This T cell receptor (beta chain) is drawn from a study of blood T cell repertoires in COVID-19. On the study more broadly: From the United States, Italy and Spain came samples of acute and convalescent COVID-19. T cells, B-cell-depleted T cells, or PBMCs provided the cDNA or gDNA that served as material.

V lost 0 bases, J lost 7 bases, and 5 bases stayed unmatched. The germline V gene has CDR1 SGHDT and CDR2 YYEEEE. The CDR3 contains 15 residues. Method: immunoSEQ multiplex PCR; TCRdb's copy keeps in-frame clones and lacks some. The sample yields about 120,000 clones, approximately 85% seen once. This clonotype originated in a human donor in a cohort sampled during active COVID-19. The V and J genes are TRBV5-6 and TRBJ2-1, with 9 nucleotides matching TRBD1. The sample was peripheral blood. For the CDR3, the DNA is TGTGCCAGCAGCTTGGTGGGACAGGGCGGGAATGAGCAGTTCTTC. It codes for CASSLVGQGGNEQFF.